These 31 T cell receptor beta chains came from one sample sequenced in a study of OX40 agonist ivuxolimab in advanced cancers. The assay was immunoSEQ multiplex PCR, and TCRdb's table has in-frame clones only and misses some. The sample records under 80,000 clones, roughly 93% being singletons. The input for sequencing was CD4+ or CD8+ T cells sorted from blood, taken in a trial of the OX40 agonist ivuxolimab. Receptors were obtained from an adult with an advanced solid tumor such as melanoma, head and neck, liver or kidney cancer.

This sequence joins TRBV29-1 and TRBJ1-2; tentative D call: TRBD1 (6 bases). With 4 bases removed from V and 8 bases from J, the gap between germline ends came to 20 bases. In germline, CDR1 is SQVTM, CDR2 ANQGSEA. This CDR3 spans 14 amino acids. The CDR3 here is CSVAEQGGGLGYTF. The CDR3 coding sequence is TGCAGCGTTGCGGAACAGGGCGGAGGCTTGGGCTACACCTTC.

This sequence joins TRBV4-3 and TRBJ2-6; unclear D gene. The V and J ends lost 3 bases and 0 bases respectively, with 12 bases between them. This CDR3 region has 17 residues. The germline V gene has CDR1 LGHNA and CDR2 YSLEER. The CDR3 sequence is CASSQENPNSGANVLTF. The CDR3 DNA reads TGCGCCAGCAGCCAGGAGAATCCGAACTCTGGGGCCAACGTCCTGACTTTC.

This sequence joins TRBV5-1 and TRBJ2-5; the D gene could be TRBD1 or TRBD2 (7 bases each). The J call could be wrong; TRBJ2-7 is a better fit for the DNA end. Germline V gives CDR1 SGHRS, CDR2 YFSETQ. CDR3 size: 16 residues. The CDR3 DNA is TGCGCCAGCAGTAAACAGGGGAGGGAGAGCTCCTACGAGCAGTACTTC. Translating gives CASSKQGRESSYEQYF.

The chain uses TRBV6-5 and TRBJ2-2; 8 bases align to TRBD2. CDR1 and CDR2 from the germline V gene are MNHEY and SVGAGI. Trimming took 8 bases from V and 7 from J; bases not matched to a gene: 6. The CDR3 has 13 residues. CDR3 amino acids: CASGAGGGGELFF. The DNA for the CDR3 is TGTGCCAGCGGGGCGGGGGGCGGCGGGGAGCTGTTTTTT.

V usage is TRBV5-1 and J usage is TRBJ2-1, with 8 bases aligning to TRBD1. The CDR3 has 17 amino acids. V gave up 4 bases and J gave up 7 bases; unmatched junction bases: 16. Germline loops: CDR1 SGHRS, CDR2 YFSETQ. The CDR3 DNA follows: TGCGCCAGCAGCCTAGGACAGGGCAGCGGAGGGGGGAATGAGCAGTTCTTC. It encodes CASSLGQGSGGGNEQFF.

The V gene is TRBV28, the J gene TRBJ1-5, with 7 bases fitting TRBD1. The CDR3 contains 15 residues. With 7 bases clipped from V and 3 bases from J, the junction kept 9 bases outside the gene matches. Germline values: CDR1 MDHEN, CDR2 SYDVKM. Here the CDR3 reads CASKKGGQINQPQHF. In nucleotides, the CDR3 is TGTGCCAGCAAAAAGGGGGGACAGATCAATCAGCCCCAGCATTTT.

Written as DNA, the CDR3 is TGCGCCAGCCGGACGGGCGATGAAAAACTGTTTTTT. This sequence encodes CASRTGDEKLFF. V usage is TRBV10-2 and J usage is TRBJ1-4; unclear D gene. The CDR3 consists of 12 residues. Germline lookup yields CDR1 WSHSY and CDR2 SAAADI. V was clipped by 8 bases and J by 6 bases, with 10 bases between them.

This clone occurred once. This chain uses TRBV7-9 with TRBJ2-6; D is unresolved. CDR1 is SEHNR, CDR2 FQNEAQ, per germline (reference sequence). The CDR3 totals 14 residues. V shed 5 bases and J shed 0 bases, with 5 bases lying between them. The CDR3 DNA sequence: TGTGCCAGCAGCCTCAACTCTGGGGCCAACGTCCTGACTTTC. As protein: CASSLNSGANVLTF.

The chain employs TRBV18 and TRBJ2-7; D is possibly TRBD1 (6 bases). V dropped 2 bases and J dropped 7 bases, with 15 bases sitting between them. Germline lookup yields CDR1 KGHSH and CDR2 LQKENI. The CDR3 has 14 amino acids. Written as DNA, the CDR3 is TGTGCCAGCTCACCAAGACAGGATACTGGAGAGCAGTACTTC. It encodes CASSPRQDTGEQYF. The full variable domain, its missing parts supplied by reference TRBV18 and TRBJ2-7, is NAGVMQNPRHLVRRRGQEARLRCSPMKGHSHVYWYRQLPEEGLKFMVYLQKENIIDESGMPKERFSAEFPKEGPSILRIQQVVRGDSAAYFCASSPRQDTGEQYFGPGTRLTVT.

The rearrangement uses TRBV6-5 and TRBJ2-7; TRBD1 aligns across 7 bases. This CDR3 is built from 12 residues. V shed 5 bases and J 7 bases; nucleotides not matched to a gene: 5. Germline CDR1 and CDR2: MNHEY and SVGAGI. In DNA, the CDR3 is TGTGCCAGCAGTCAACAGGGGATGGAGCAGTACTTC. Protein sequence: CASSQQGMEQYF.

The J gene is TRBJ2-7, the V gene TRBV28; 8 bases are shared with TRBD1. This CDR3 spans 14 amino acids. V lost 5 bases, J lost 0 bases, and 3 bases stayed unmatched. Per germline, CDR1 MDHEN and CDR2 SYDVKM. The CDR3 DNA reads as TGTGCCAGCAGTGCAGGACAGGGCTCCTACGAGCAGTACTTC. Its protein product is CASSAGQGSYEQYF.

The chain uses TRBV18 and TRBJ2-7; 11 nucleotides line up with TRBD1. CDR3 size: 16 residues. From germline, CDR1 is KGHSH and CDR2 LQKENI. The trim removed 6 bases at V and 0 bases at J, leaving 7 bases unmatched. The CDR3 nucleotides read TGTGCCAGCTCCGGGACAGGGGGGACTAGCTCCTACGAGCAGTACTTC. It codes for CASSGTGGTSSYEQYF.

This chain links TRBV20-1 with TRBJ2-3; maybe TRBD1 (5 bases). V shed 6 bases and J shed 6 bases, with 10 bases lying between them. The length of the CDR3 is 11 residues. Germline CDR1 and CDR2: DFQATT and SNEGSKA (reference sequence). CDR3: CSAPRGDTQYF. The CDR3 region has the DNA TGCAGTGCCCCAAGGGGCGATACGCAGTATTTT.

J is TRBJ2-3 and V is TRBV5-5; 8 bases map to TRBD2. The CDR3 has 14 residues. Losses at the gene ends were 7 bases for V and 0 bases for J; bases not matched to a gene: 4. Per the germline V gene, CDR1 is SGHKS and CDR2 is YYEKEE (reference sequence). The CDR3 loop is CASRGGHSTDTQYF. In nucleotides, the CDR3 is TGTGCCAGCCGGGGGGGCCATAGCACAGATACGCAGTATTTT.

This rearrangement joins TRBV7-6 to TRBJ2-3; D perhaps matches TRBD2 (7 bases). Germline loops: CDR1 SGHVS, CDR2 FNYEAQ. V was pared by 6 bases and J by 3 bases, with 22 bases between. CDR3 length: 17 residues. Here the CDR3 DNA reads TGTGCCAGCAGTCAGTTGGGGGGGCGTAGGGAGACAGATACGCAGTATTTT. The encoded protein is CASSQLGGRRETDTQYF.

V usage is TRBV5-1 and J usage is TRBJ1-2; D gene unclear. In germline, CDR1 is SGHRS, CDR2 YFSETQ. The CDR3 length is 18 residues. Trimming cost V 2 bases and J 8 bases, with 28 bases left between them. Here the CDR3 reads CASSLSNRLPSTEGGYTF. DNA of the CDR3: TGCGCCAGCAGCTTATCCAACCGGCTACCGTCGACGGAAGGGGGCTACACCTTC.

The chain joins TRBV6-6 to TRBJ1-5; TRBD1 matches 8 bases. The CDR3 length is 16 residues. Germline CDR1 reads MNHNY; CDR2 reads SVGAGI (reference sequence). After removal of 5 bases from V and 2 bases from J, the junction contained 8 bases not matched to a gene. The DNA of the CDR3 is TGTGCCAGCAGTAGCGACAGGGGAGGGGGCAATCAGCCCCAGCATTTT. Protein product: CASSSDRGGGNQPQHF.

This clone was picked up one time. This chain connects TRBV7-9 to TRBJ1-4, with 8 positions matching TRBD1. This CDR3 is 16 amino acids long. V lost 1 base, J lost 4 bases, and 5 bases stayed unmatched. CDR1 SEHNR and CDR2 FQNEAQ come from the germline V gene (reference sequence). The CDR3: CASSLVGQAFNEKLFF. Written as DNA, the CDR3 is TGTGCCAGCAGCTTAGTGGGACAGGCCTTTAATGAAAAACTGTTTTTT.

This CDR3 is CASSLAGTGTGELFF. DNA for the CDR3: TGCGCCAGCAGCTTGGCAGGGACAGGGACCGGGGAGCTGTTTTTT. The V call is TRBV5-1, the J call TRBJ2-2; 9 bases align to TRBD1. Germline CDR1 SGHRS, CDR2 YFSETQ. Losses at the gene ends were 0 bases for V and 5 bases for J; bases not matched to a gene: 2. This CDR3 has 15 amino acids.

V usage is TRBV5-5 and J usage is TRBJ2-1; D call uncertain. CDR3 length: 16 residues. The germline V gene encodes CDR1 SGHKS and CDR2 YYEKEE (reference sequence). V lost 1 base and J lost 0, with 11 bases in between. This CDR3 reads CASSLSPVNSYNEQFF. CDR3 DNA sequence: TGTGCCAGCAGCTTGTCACCCGTTAACTCCTACAATGAGCAGTTCTTC.

The gene calls are TRBV6-5 and TRBJ2-7, with D possibly being TRBD2 (6 bases). This CDR3 is built from 15 residues. Per the germline V gene, CDR1 is MNHEY and CDR2 is SVGAGI. Trimming pared 7 bases from V and 0 bases from J, leaving 16 bases between. CDR3 sequence (DNA): TGTGCCAGCACTCCGGGACTGTCAAGCTCCTACGAGCAGTACTTC. This translates into CASTPGLSSSYEQYF.

The chain is built from TRBV6-4 and TRBJ1-4; D is ambiguous. CDR3 length equals 15 residues. Trimming stripped 7 bases from V and 13 bases from J, with 25 bases between. Germline-derived CDR1 and CDR2 are MRHNA and SNTAGT. CDR3 in DNA: TGTGCCAGCAAGCTCACAACGGCGACGGGCTCCTTACTGTTTTTT. It codes for CASKLTTATGSLLFF.

The CDR3 sequence: CASSSQKIPGLAPEQYF. CDR3 coding DNA: TGTGCCAGCAGTTCCCAGAAAATACCGGGACTAGCCCCCGAGCAGTACTTC. The V call is TRBV28, the J call TRBJ2-7, with 9 bases identical to TRBD2. The CDR3 extends over 17 amino acids. Germline lookup yields CDR1 MDHEN and CDR2 SYDVKM. The V segment lost 4 bases and the J segment 6 bases; nucleotides outside the gene matches: 16.

The rearrangement joins TRBV11-2 to TRBJ1-4; 8 positions match TRBD1. The V and J ends lost 1 base and 8 bases, in that order; junction bases with no gene match: 3. The CDR3 runs to 14 residues. Germline V CDR1 and CDR2: SGHAT, FQNNGV. The CDR3 nucleotides read TGTGCCAGCAGCTTAGGGACAGGGTACGAAAAACTGTTTTTT. Translation gives CASSLGTGYEKLFF.

The CDR3 region is CASSYREPTNYGYTF. In nucleotides, the CDR3 is TGTGCCAGCAGCTACAGGGAGCCCACCAACTATGGCTACACCTTC. V gene TRBV28 combines with J gene TRBJ1-2; D is possibly TRBD1 (6 bases). There are 15 residues in the CDR3. The ends were cut back, 6 bases at V and 2 bases at J, with 16 bases in the middle. CDR1 and CDR2 (germline): MDHEN, SYDVKM.

The chain recombines TRBV7-2 with TRBJ2-5, with D perhaps being TRBD1 or TRBD2 (5 bases each). The closer fit of TRBJ2-7 to the DNA end suggests the J call may be wrong. Germline CDR1 reads SGHTA; CDR2 reads FQGNSA. The CDR3 runs to 18 residues. The CDR3 region is CASSLRGSGQMSSYEQYF. CDR3 DNA sequence: TGTGCCAGCAGCTTGAGGGGATCCGGACAAATGAGCTCCTACGAGCAGTACTTC.

The chain links TRBV18 to TRBJ1-1, with D tentatively TRBD1 (5 bases). The germline CDR1 and CDR2 sequences are KGHSH and LQKENI. This CDR3 is 14 amino acids long. The germline V and J ends were trimmed by 3 bases and 3 bases, with 11 bases remaining between them. The CDR3 protein is CASSPGGGDTEAFF. The CDR3 region has the DNA TGTGCCAGCTCACCCGGGGGAGGGGACACTGAAGCTTTCTTT.

V is TRBV19 and J is TRBJ1-2, with TRBD1 matching 8 bases. In germline, CDR1 is LNHDA, CDR2 SQIVND (reference sequence). The V and J ends lost 3 bases and 3 bases, in that order; junction bases with no gene match: 0. CDR3 length: 13 residues. The CDR3 reads CASSMTGDYGYTF. DNA of the CDR3: TGTGCCAGTAGTATGACAGGGGACTATGGCTACACCTTC.

This chain joins TRBV11-3 and TRBJ2-5; 9 bases fit TRBD1. J was trimmed by 4 bases and V by 4 bases; bases with no gene match: 13. The length of the CDR3 is 17 residues. The germline gives CDR1 SGHNT, CDR2 YENEEA. The CDR3 spells CASSSIPGQGFGETQYF. DNA for the CDR3: TGTGCCAGCAGCTCAATCCCGGGACAGGGCTTCGGAGAGACCCAGTACTTC. Based on the CDR3 plus reference TRBV11-3 and TRBJ2-5, the full variable domain is EAGVVQSPRYKIIEKKQPVAFWCNPISGHNTLYWYLQNLGQGPELLIRYENEEAVDDSQLPKDRFSAERLKGVDSTLKIQPAELGDSAVYLCASSSIPGQGFGETQYFGPGTRLLVL.

This clone was observed once. The chain couples TRBV6-1 to TRBJ2-2; no firm D call. V was cut by 7 bases and J by 1 base, with 4 bases left in between. The CDR3 length is 12 residues. Germline V CDR1 and CDR2: MNHNS, SASEGT. DNA for the CDR3: TGTGCCAGCAAGTGGAACACCGGGGAGCTGTTTTTT. Its protein is CASKWNTGELFF.

The chain joins TRBV28 to TRBJ1-4; a weak D match, TRBD1 (6 bases). There are 14 residues in the CDR3. Trimming stripped 7 bases from V and 7 bases from J, with 16 bases between. Germline-derived CDR1 and CDR2 are MDHEN and SYDVKM. The CDR3 protein is CASTTQQGREKLFF. The CDR3 DNA is TGTGCCAGCACCACACAACAGGGACGTGAAAAACTGTTTTTT. Combining the CDR3 with reference TRBV28 and TRBJ1-4 gives the whole variable domain DVKVTQSSRYLVKRTGEKVFLECVQDMDHENMFWYRQDPGLGLRLIYFSYDVKMKEKGDIPEGYSVSREKKERFSLILESASTNQTSMYLCASTTQQGREKLFFGSGTQLSVL.